This T cell receptor (beta chain) was obtained from a study of T cells in Graves' hyperthyroidism and ophthalmopathy. Germline V gene sequence: CDR1 SGHTA, CDR2 FQGNSA. V lost 4 bases to trimming and J lost 7 bases; unmatched junction nucleotides: 8. The CDR3 contains 16 residues. Amplification of TCR beta CDR3 regions was performed using RNA transcripts as template. Using the HTBI primer set, a first-round RT-PCR was run on the TCR CDR3. From the multiplex PCR reads, TCRdb called clonotypes with MiXCR, one entry per CDR3 protein. In the table there are hundreds of thousands of distinct CDR3 sequences, about 45% of which are singletons.

V gene TRBV7-2 combines with J gene TRBJ1-6; 9 nucleotides line up with TRBD1. Input material: peripheral blood or thyroid tissue (not recorded which). This receptor was obtained from a woman younger than 35 with Graves' hyperthyroidism. The DNA of the CDR3 is TGTGCCAGCAGCTCCGGGACAGGGAGGACCAATTCACCCCTCCACTTT. Its translation: CASSSGTGRTNSPLHF.